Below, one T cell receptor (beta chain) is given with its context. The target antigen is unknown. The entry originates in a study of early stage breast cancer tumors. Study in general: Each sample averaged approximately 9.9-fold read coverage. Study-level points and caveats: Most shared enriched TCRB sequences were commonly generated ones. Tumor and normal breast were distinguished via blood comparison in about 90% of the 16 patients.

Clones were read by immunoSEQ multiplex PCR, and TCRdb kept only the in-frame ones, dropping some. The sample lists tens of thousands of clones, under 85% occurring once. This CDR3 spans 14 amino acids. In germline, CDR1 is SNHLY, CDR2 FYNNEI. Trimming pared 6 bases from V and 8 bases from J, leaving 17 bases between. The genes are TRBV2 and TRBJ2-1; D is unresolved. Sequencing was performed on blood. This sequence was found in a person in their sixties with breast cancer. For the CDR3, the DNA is TGTGCCAGCAGCGCTCCCGAATACCACTATGAGCAGTTCTTC. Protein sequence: CASSAPEYHYEQFF.